These 3 T cell receptor beta chains originate from one sample sequenced in a study of blood T cells in healthy people across ages. Sample-barcoded 5' priming and a J-beta primer mix drove a second PCR of about 6 to 12 cycles. One entry per CDR3 protein results from TCRdb running MiXCR on the 5' RACE reads. Of about 1.8 million distinct CDR3 sequences in the sample, around half were seen once. Sequencing was done on a sample of blood. The origin of the receptors is a woman between 35 and 50 years old in good health.

The chain recombines TRBV5-1 with TRBJ2-7; D remains unclear. The last part of the DNA fits TRBJ2-5 better; the J call may be wrong. CDR3 length: 14 residues. The germline V gene has CDR1 SGHRS and CDR2 YFSETQ. Here the CDR3 reads CASNPGGSQETQYF. The CDR3 DNA reads TGCGCCAGCAACCCTGGTGGCAGCCAAGAGACCCAGTACTTC.

This clonotype has a handful of counts. The V and J genes are TRBV9 and TRBJ1-6; a possible D gene is TRBD1 (5 bases). V was clipped by 3 bases and J by 5 bases, with 15 bases between them. Germline V gene lookup returns CDR1 SGDLS and CDR2 YYNGEE. This CDR3 has 16 amino acids. Here the CDR3 reads CASSAPRGNHNSPLHF. In DNA form, the CDR3 reads TGTGCCAGCAGCGCGCCGAGGGGCAACCATAATTCACCCCTCCACTTT.

In this sample, this clonotype turned up a few times. The V gene is TRBV7-9, the J gene TRBJ2-1; TRBD2 agrees at 10 bases. CDR1 and CDR2 (germline): SEHNR, FQNEAQ (reference sequence). This CDR3 is built from 15 residues. With V trimmed by 7 bases and J by 7 bases, 10 bases remained unmatched. CDR3 sequence (DNA): TGTGCCAGCACCGAAAGCGGGGGGGCGCGGAATGAGCAGTTCTTC. Protein sequence: CASTESGGARNEQFF.